These 27 T cell receptor beta chains originate from one sample sequenced in a study of blood T cells in healthy people across ages. Alongside a J-beta primer mix, a sample-barcoded 5' primer served in a second PCR lasting roughly 7 to 12 cycles. TCRdb redid the calling of the 5' RACE reads with MiXCR, one entry per CDR3 protein. The sample has some 1.5 million distinct CDR3 sequences; roughly 27% are singletons. The sample comprised blood. These receptors came from a woman aged 25 to 39 in good health.

This clonotype appeared a few times. V gene TRBV6-6 combines with J gene TRBJ2-7; D is possibly TRBD1 (7 bases). V lost 0 bases and J lost 1, with 10 bases in between. The CDR3 has 15 amino acids. Germline CDR1 reads MNHNY; CDR2 reads SVGAGI (reference sequence). CDR3 in DNA: TGTGCCAGCAGTTACTCGGGGGGACAGTCCTACGAGCAGTACTTC. This sequence encodes CASSYSGGQSYEQYF.

This clonotype was observed once. This may be a read error, as it is one base from a much larger clone. The CDR3 reads CAGSQDLKASYGYTF. CDR3 DNA: TGCGCCGGCAGCCAAGATCTTAAGGCATCGTATGGCTACACCTTC. The J gene is TRBJ1-2, the V gene TRBV4-1, with D uncertain. Germline V gives CDR1 MGHRA, CDR2 YSYEKL. This CDR3 spans 15 amino acids.

Turning to this clonotype: With a much larger clone just one base away, this may be a read error. The chain joins TRBV10-2 to TRBJ2-1, with 9 bases lining up with TRBD2. Germline V gives CDR1 WSHSY, CDR2 SAAADI. The trim removed 6 bases at V and 10 bases at J, leaving 13 bases unmatched. This CDR3 region has 15 residues. This chain's CDR3 is CASSEGLADSYEQFF. For the CDR3, the DNA is TGCGCCAGCAGCGAGGGACTAGCAGACTCCTACGAGCAGTTCTTC.

The chain is built from TRBV28 and TRBJ2-4; 8 positions agree with TRBD1. CDR3 length equals 16 residues. V gave up 4 bases and J gave up 0 bases; unmatched junction bases: 5. Germline CDR1 and CDR2: MDHEN and SYDVKM. Here the CDR3 reads CASSSPGQVAKNIQYF. CDR3 DNA: TGTGCCAGCAGTTCGCCGGGACAGGTAGCCAAAAACATTCAGTACTTC.

This clonotype came up a few times. V gene TRBV6-5 combines with J gene TRBJ2-7; D call uncertain. The germline V gene has CDR1 MNHEY and CDR2 SVGAGI. V lost 5 bases and J lost 0, with 14 bases in between. The CDR3 covers 15 residues. CDR3: CASSQGPFGSYEQYF. CDR3 bases: TGTGCCAGCAGTCAAGGACCGTTTGGCTCCTACGAGCAGTACTTC.

This clonotype was seen only a few times. V and J are TRBV2 and TRBJ2-1, with TRBD1 identical over 8 bases. J gave up 9 bases and V 7 bases, and 8 bases lay outside the gene matches. CDR3 size: 13 residues. Germline V gene data show CDR1 as SNHLY and CDR2 as FYNNEI. The CDR3 reads CASNGQGMGEQFF. The CDR3 nucleotides read TGTGCCAGCAATGGACAGGGAATGGGTGAGCAGTTCTTC.

In this sample, this clonotype turned up many times. This chain joins TRBV11-2 and TRBJ2-5, with unresolved D. There are 14 residues in the CDR3. Trimming stripped 4 bases from V and 2 bases from J, with 11 bases between. CDR1 and CDR2 (germline): SGHAT, FQNNGV. This chain's CDR3 is CASSSGRKQETQYF. The CDR3 DNA reads TGTGCCAGCAGCTCCGGACGGAAACAAGAGACCCAGTACTTC.

This clonotype was counted many times. The chain joins TRBV28 to TRBJ2-7, with TRBD1 matching 10 bases. J gave up 1 base and V 6 bases, and 0 bases lay outside the gene matches. The germline gives CDR1 MDHEN, CDR2 SYDVKM. This CDR3 is built from 13 residues. Written as DNA, the CDR3 is TGTGCCAGCAGGGACAGGGGGTCCTACGAGCAGTACTTC. Its protein is CASRDRGSYEQYF.

The rearrangement links TRBV7-9 to TRBJ2-3; TRBD2 aligns across 7 bases. The length of the CDR3 is 13 residues. Trimming removed 7 bases from V and 2 bases from J; junction bases left unmatched: 3. The germline V gene encodes CDR1 SEHNR and CDR2 FQNEAQ (reference sequence). The CDR3 bases are TGTGCCAGCACGAAGCGGGACACAGATACGCAGTATTTT. Its protein is CASTKRDTDTQYF.

This clonotype was recorded once. The chain is built from TRBV7-3 and TRBJ1-6; unclear D gene. The CDR3 covers 16 residues. Germline CDR1 and CDR2: SGHTA and FQGTGA. Trimming left V 1 base short and J 4 bases short, with 11 bases between. As DNA, the CDR3 is TGTGCCAGCAGCTTAAGCGGGAATGGTTATAATTCACCCCTCCACTTT. Translating it yields CASSLSGNGYNSPLHF. Full variable domain (rest looked up from reference TRBV7-3 and TRBJ1-6): GAGVSQTPSNKVTEKGKYVELRCDPISGHTALYWYRQSLGQGPEFLIYFQGTGAADDSGLPNDRFFAVRPEGSVSTLKIQRTERGDSAVYLCASSLSGNGYNSPLHFGNGTRLTVT.

This clonotype was observed many times. The rearrangement uses TRBV4-1 and TRBJ2-5; 10 bases line up with TRBD2. CDR3 length equals 18 residues. The J segment lost 4 bases and the V segment lost 2 bases, leaving 13 bases of the junction unmatched. From germline, CDR1 is MGHRA and CDR2 YSYEKL. CDR3 amino acids: CASSQPLGSGGVGETQYF. CDR3 nucleotides: TGCGCCAGCAGCCAACCACTCGGCAGCGGGGGGGTGGGAGAGACCCAGTACTTC.

V is TRBV3-1 and J is TRBJ1-2, with a possible D match to TRBD1 (5 bases). Germline assignment: CDR1 LGHDT and CDR2 YNNKEL (reference sequence). V was cut by 1 base and J by 6 bases, with 6 bases left in between. The CDR3 has 12 residues. CDR3 sequence reads: CASSQAGNGYTF. The CDR3 nucleotides are TGTGCCAGCAGCCAAGCAGGGAATGGCTACACCTTC. The full variable domain, with the rest looked up from reference TRBV3-1 and TRBJ1-2, is DTAVSQTPKYLVTQMGNDKSIKCEQNLGHDTMYWYKQDSKKFLKIMFSYNNKELIINETVPNRFSPKSPDKAHLNLHINSLELGDSAVYFCASSQAGNGYTFGSGTRLTVV.

The table lists this clonotype with a few counts. The gene calls are TRBV6-8 and TRBJ2-2, with D uncertain. This CDR3 is 13 amino acids long. The V gene's germline CDR1 is MNHGY and CDR2 SAAAGT. V lost 7 bases, J lost 10 bases, and 16 bases lay in between. The CDR3 protein is CASITGGPEELFF. DNA for the CDR3: TGTGCCAGCATCACGGGCGGTCCCGAGGAGCTGTTTTTT.

This clonotype was counted only a few times. Being one base from a much bigger clone, this may be a read error. The chain has TRBV6-2 or TRBV6-3 and TRBJ2-7; no reliable D call. This CDR3 is 12 amino acids long. Germline V gives CDR1 MNHEY, CDR2 SVGEGT. The V gene lost 4 bases and the J gene lost 2 bases, with 6 bases spanning the gap. The CDR3 sequence: CASSFPAYEQYF. In DNA, the CDR3 is TGTGCCAGCAGTTTTCCCGCCTACGAGCAGTACTTC.

This rearrangement joins TRBV5-4 to TRBJ2-5; 10 nucleotides agree with TRBD1. The germline CDR1 and CDR2 sequences are SGHNT and YYREEE (reference sequence). The CDR3 is 15 residues long. The CDR3 bases are TGTGTCACCAGCCAAAGGACAGGGGGGGAAGAGACCCAGTACTTC. Its translation: CVTSQRTGGEETQYF.

This clonotype appeared a few times. J is TRBJ2-3 and V is TRBV20-1; TRBD2 matches 8 bases. The V segment lost 3 bases and the J segment 2 bases; nucleotides outside the gene matches: 13. The CDR3 totals 17 residues. Germline V lookup: CDR1 DFQATT, CDR2 SNEGSKA (reference sequence). The CDR3 DNA follows: TGCAGTGCTAGTGGGGCCTCTAGCGGGTGGGACACAGATACGCAGTATTTT. It codes for CSASGASSGWDTDTQYF.

The V and J genes are TRBV28 and TRBJ1-6; the D gene is possibly TRBD1 (5 bases). In germline, CDR1 is MDHEN, CDR2 SYDVKM. With 8 bases removed from V and 9 bases from J, the gap between germline ends came to 20 bases. This CDR3 has 15 residues. The CDR3 loop is CASRLLKGSTSPLHF. CDR3 DNA: TGTGCCAGCCGCCTCCTGAAGGGGAGTACTTCACCCCTCCACTTT.

This clonotype has just a few counts. The chain has TRBV7-9 and TRBJ2-7; 9 nucleotides match TRBD2. Germline CDR1 and CDR2: SEHNR and FQNEAQ (reference sequence). This CDR3 is built from 14 residues. V lost 5 bases, J lost 0 bases, and 2 bases stayed unmatched. CDR3 sequence: CASSGTSPSYEQYF. As DNA, the CDR3 is TGTGCCAGCAGCGGGACTAGCCCCTCCTACGAGCAGTACTTC.

This clonotype was detected many times. The J gene is TRBJ2-7, the V gene TRBV20-1, with 11 bases matching TRBD2. CDR3 size: 13 residues. Germline CDR1 DFQATT, CDR2 SNEGSKA (reference sequence). V was pared by 5 bases and J by 3 bases, with 3 bases of the junction left unmatched. The CDR3 DNA follows: TGCAGTGCTCGACTAGCGGGACTCTACGAGCAGTACTTC. It yields the protein CSARLAGLYEQYF.

J is TRBJ2-7 and V is TRBV20-1; 9 bases match TRBD1. The CDR3 extends over 15 amino acids. The V and J ends lost 2 bases and 4 bases, in that order; junction bases with no gene match: 9. Germline V gives CDR1 DFQATT, CDR2 SNEGSKA (reference sequence). The CDR3 bases are TGCAGTGCTAGACCTCCGGACAGGGGACGTTACGAGCAGTACTTC. This codes for CSARPPDRGRYEQYF.

The chain employs TRBV4-3 and TRBJ1-1; D is undetermined. The germline V gene encodes CDR1 LGHNA and CDR2 YSLEER. With 0 bases removed from V and 2 bases from J, the gap between germline ends came to 13 bases. The CDR3 has 16 residues. This chain's CDR3 is CASSQDFGAINTEAFF. DNA of the CDR3: TGCGCCAGCAGCCAAGATTTCGGCGCGATCAACACTGAAGCTTTCTTT.

The sample holds many counts of this clonotype. The chain uses TRBV20-1 and TRBJ2-7; 8 positions agree with TRBD2. V gave up 6 bases and J gave up 10 bases; unmatched junction bases: 11. Germline V CDR1 and CDR2: DFQATT, SNEGSKA (reference sequence). The CDR3 has 12 amino acids. The CDR3 protein is CSARQTSENQYF. Here the CDR3 DNA reads TGCAGTGCCCGTCAGACTAGCGAAAACCAGTACTTC.

A few counts support this clonotype. Given a much more abundant clone one base away, this may be a read error. This chain uses TRBV7-2 with TRBJ2-3; TRBD1 aligns across 7 bases. Germline V gene data show CDR1 as SGHTA and CDR2 as FQGNSA. CDR3 length equals 14 residues. With V trimmed by 4 bases and J by 5 bases, 6 bases remained unmatched. CDR3 sequence: CTSSSQGVIDTQYF. The DNA for the CDR3 is TGTACCAGCAGCTCCCAGGGGGTTATAGATACGCAGTATTTT.

The V and J genes are TRBV29-1 and TRBJ2-1; the match to TRBD2 covers 8 bases. Germline V lookup: CDR1 SQVTM, CDR2 ANQGSEA. The CDR3 loop spans 19 amino acids. V shed 0 bases and J 0 bases; nucleotides not matched to a gene: 13. CDR3 loop: CSVEDDGSGIWGSYNEQFF. CDR3 DNA sequence: TGCAGCGTTGAAGATGACGGTAGCGGGATATGGGGCTCCTACAATGAGCAGTTCTTC.

V usage is TRBV19 and J usage is TRBJ2-5, with 8 bases lining up with TRBD1. The J call may be incorrect, as the DNA end agrees better with TRBJ2-7. The CDR3 is 16 amino acids. Germline CDR1 is LNHDA and CDR2 is SQIVND (reference sequence). The CDR3 reads CASSTTGQGNIYEQYF. CDR3 sequence (DNA): TGTGCCAGTAGTACCACCGGACAGGGCAACATCTACGAGCAGTACTTC.

V and J are TRBV21-1 and TRBJ2-4; no DNA check was done on the table's D call, TRBD2. TRBV21-1 constitutes a pseudogene. The CDR3 spans 17 residues. The CDR3 sequence: CASSQREGHLAKNIRYF. For the CDR3, the DNA is TGTGCCAGCAGCCAACGGGAGGGCCACCTAGCCAAAAACATTCGGTACTTC.

This sequence joins TRBV20-1 and TRBJ1-5, with D perhaps matching TRBD1 (5 bases). CDR3 length: 16 residues. V dropped 0 bases and J dropped 2 bases, with 14 bases sitting between them. Germline CDR1 DFQATT, CDR2 SNEGSKA (reference sequence). The CDR3 loop is CSARDGGDGGNQPQHF. Here the CDR3 DNA reads TGCAGTGCTAGAGATGGGGGGGATGGGGGCAATCAGCCCCAGCATTTT.